The rows below give T cell receptor beta chains drawn from one sample of a study of post-analysis software for immune sequencing data. TCRdb ran MiXCR on the PCR reads and lists one entry per CDR3 protein. Of roughly 650,000 distinct CDR3 sequences listed, about 60% are singletons. The sequencing input was blood. The source of these receptors is a girl between 2 and 10 years old with multiple sclerosis. Both conserved end residues are part of each CDR3. D genes are given only for firm matches. For some rows the clone size is stated as once, few or many, or as a class when expanded; others skip it.

J: TRBJ2-5
size: -
D: TRBD1
V: TRBV7-2
DNA: TGTGCCAGCAGCTTCGGGGACAGGGGTCAAGAGACCCAGTACTTC
CDR3: CASSFGDRGQETQYF

J: TRBJ2-1
size: few
D: -
V: TRBV20-1
DNA: TGCAGTGCTAGAGAGGCAGTAAGGTCCTACAATGAGCAGTTCTTC
CDR3: CSAREAVRSYNEQFF

J: TRBJ2-1
size: -
D: -
V: TRBV18
DNA: TGTGCCAGCTCACTGGACTTCTACAATGAGCAGTTCTTC
CDR3: CASSLDFYNEQFF

J: TRBJ2-1
size: -
D: TRBD2
V: TRBV28
DNA: TGTGCCAGCAGTTCACCAGGACTAGCGGCACTATACAATGAGCAGTTCTTC
CDR3: CASSSPGLAALYNEQFF

J: TRBJ2-1
size: -
D: TRBD2
V: TRBV5-1
DNA: TGCGCCAGCAGCTACGGGACTAGCGGGGGGCGGTACAATGAGCAGTTCTTC
CDR3: CASSYGTSGGRYNEQFF

J: TRBJ2-1
size: few
D: -
V: TRBV24-1
DNA: TGTGCCACCAGTGATTTTCGGGCAGGGTCGGGGAATGAGCAGTTCTTC
CDR3: CATSDFRAGSGNEQFF

J: TRBJ2-7
size: -
D: TRBD2
V: TRBV20-1
DNA: TGCAGTGCTGCTAGCGGGAGCTCCTACGAGCAGTACTTC
CDR3: CSAASGSSYEQYF

J: TRBJ2-5
size: few
D: -
V: TRBV7-9
DNA: TGTGCCAGCACCATTAGCGTCGGGGGCAGAGAGACCCAGTACTTC
CDR3: CASTISVGGRETQYF

J: TRBJ2-1
size: -
D: -
V: TRBV6-2/TRBV6-3
DNA: TGTGCCAGTTCGGGCCCGTCGGCGGAGCAGTTCTTC
CDR3: CASSGPSAEQFF

J: TRBJ2-5
size: few
D: TRBD2
V: TRBV29-1
DNA: TGCAGCGTTGAACTAGCGGAAGAGACCCAGTACTTC
CDR3: CSVELAEETQYF

J: TRBJ2-1
size: -
D: -
V: TRBV3-1
DNA: TGTGCCAGCAGCCCAACCCGGAGCTCCTACAATGAGCAGTTCTTC
CDR3: CASSPTRSSYNEQFF

J: TRBJ2-7
size: -
D: TRBD2
V: TRBV11-1
DNA: TGTGCCAGCAGCTTACTGACTAGCGGTGCCTACGAGCAGTACTTC
CDR3: CASSLLTSGAYEQYF

J: TRBJ2-1
size: -
D: -
V: TRBV12-3/TRBV12-4
DNA: TGTGCCAGCAGCAGTTTCCACGGTCCGGGAGTGAACGGCCGGTACAATGAGCAGTTCTTC
CDR3: CASSSFHGPGVNGRYNEQFF

J: TRBJ1-2
size: few
D: TRBD1
V: TRBV12-3/TRBV12-4
DNA: TGTGCCAGCAGTTCAGGGGGACAGGGTGGGACCTATGGCTACACCTTC
CDR3: CASSSGGQGGTYGYTF

J: TRBJ1-1
size: -
D: -
V: TRBV29-1
DNA: TGCAGCGTTGAGAGCAGTCCGAACACTGAAGCTTTCTTT
CDR3: CSVESSPNTEAFF

J: TRBJ2-3
size: -
D: -
V: TRBV24-1
DNA: TGTGCCACCAGTGGCAACTCGGGAAATCTGTATTTT
CDR3: CATSGNSGNLYF

J: TRBJ2-1
size: -
D: -
V: TRBV7-2
DNA: TGTGCCAGCGGTCCAGGGGCTGTCTACAATGAGCAGTTCTTC
CDR3: CASGPGAVYNEQFF

J: TRBJ2-3
size: -
D: -
V: TRBV11-2
DNA: TGTGCCAGCAAAAATCCCTGGGGGGACCCCACAGATACGCAGTATTTT
CDR3: CASKNPWGDPTDTQYF

J: TRBJ2-5
size: -
D: -
V: TRBV20-1
DNA: TGCAGTGCTAAGAGGGGGGCACAAGAGACCCAGTACTTC
CDR3: CSAKRGAQETQYF

J: TRBJ2-7
size: few
D: -
V: TRBV5-1
DNA: TGCGCCAGCAGCTTCTCCGACAGGAACGAGCAGTACTTC
CDR3: CASSFSDRNEQYF

J: TRBJ1-2
size: -
D: -
V: TRBV29-1
DNA: TGCAGCGTTGACAGGGAATTGTATGGCTACACCTTC
CDR3: CSVDRELYGYTF